This is a list of T cell receptor beta chains from one sample in a study of cytomegalovirus exposure and HLA in healthy donors. Method: immunoSEQ multiplex PCR; TCRdb's copy keeps in-frame clones and lacks some. Of about 130,000 clones listed, about 85% were seen once; the top ten hold around 1.7%. Sequencing was carried out using PBMCs. Source of these receptors: a boy aged 10-17 years in good health and CMV-seronegative. The CDR3 runs from the conserved cysteine through the conserved F or W. A D gene is named only where the DNA matches it firmly. Size values are once, few and many counts, or a class for expanded clones, and some rows have none.

V	length	J	size	D	DNA	CDR3
TRBV10-2	14	TRBJ1-1	NA	TRBD1	TGCGCCAGCAGACAGGGGGCGGCGGACACTGAAGCTTTCTTT	CASRQGAADTEAFF
TRBV15	18	TRBJ2-6	once	NA	TGTGCCACCAGCAGACGGGAAAGGGTAGACTCTGGGGCCAACGTCCTGACTTTC	CATSRRERVDSGANVLTF
TRBV21-1	15	TRBJ1-3	NA	NA	TGTGCCAGCAGCAAAGTGCTCAGGTCTGGAAACACCATATATTTT	CASSKVLRSGNTIYF
TRBV5-6	14	TRBJ1-6	few	TRBD1	TGTGCCAGCAGCCTCAGGGGGCCGAATTCACCCCTCCACTTT	CASSLRGPNSPLHF
TRBV5-1	17	TRBJ2-3	few	TRBD2	TGCGCCAGCAGCTTGGACCAGCGGGGCATTGGCACAGATACGCAGTATTTT	CASSLDQRGIGTDTQYF
TRBV19	14	TRBJ1-2	NA	NA	TGTGCCAGTAGTATGGCGCAGGCTAACTATGGCTACACCTTC	CASSMAQANYGYTF
TRBV7-2	15	TRBJ2-2	few	TRBD1	TGTGCCAGCAGCCACGGACAGGGAAACATCGGGGAGCTGTTTTTT	CASSHGQGNIGELFF
TRBV14	14	TRBJ1-2	NA	NA	TGTGCCAGCAGCCAAGTACAGGGCCTCTATGGCTACACCTTC	CASSQVQGLYGYTF
TRBV5-6	13	TRBJ2-3	NA	NA	TGTGCCAGCAGCTTTGGGGCAGAAAGTACGCAGTATTTT	CASSFGAESTQYF
TRBV28	14	TRBJ2-7	NA	TRBD2	TGTGCCAGCAGTTTCCCCGGACTAGCAGACGAGCAGTACTTC	CASSFPGLADEQYF
TRBV6-5	15	TRBJ2-1	NA	TRBD1	TGTGCCAGCAGTCCGGCTGGACAGGGGTACAATGAGCAGTTCTTC	CASSPAGQGYNEQFF
TRBV11-2	15	TRBJ2-7	NA	TRBD2	TGTGCCAGCCGACGCCAGCGGGGGGGCCGAGGCGAGCAGTACTTC	CASRRQRGGRGEQYF
TRBV4-3	18	TRBJ2-1	NA	NA	TGCGCCAGCAGCCAAGATGAGTTGGTGTTAAGGGAGCCCAATGAGCAGTTCTTC	CASSQDELVLREPNEQFF
TRBV6-6	12	TRBJ1-5	NA	NA	TGTGCCAGCAGTAGAGGGAATCAGCCCCAGCATTTT	CASSRGNQPQHF
TRBV30	14	TRBJ2-7	NA	TRBD2	TGTGCCTGGACCATCTCGGGAGGACGGAACGAGCAGTACTTC	CAWTISGGRNEQYF
TRBV5-1	16	TRBJ2-1	NA	TRBD2	TGCGCCAGCAGTTGGACTAGCGGGAGTTTAGGCAATGAGCAGTTCTTC	CASSWTSGSLGNEQFF
TRBV6-5	15	TRBJ2-7	few	TRBD1	TGTGCCAGCAGCCTGGACAGGATTAGGTCCTACGAGCAGTACTTC	CASSLDRIRSYEQYF
TRBV7-9	17	TRBJ1-1	NA	TRBD1	TGTGCCAGCAGCCTGCAATCCCGGACGACAGGGGTGACTGAAGCTTTCTTT	CASSLQSRTTGVTEAFF
TRBV5-3	16	TRBJ1-3	once	NA	TGTGCCAGAAGCTTGAGGCTGGGGGGGCCTGGAAACACCATATATTTT	CARSLRLGGPGNTIYF
TRBV7-2	11	TRBJ2-7	NA	NA	TGTGCCAGCAGCCCATTCTACGAGCAGTACTTC	CASSPFYEQYF
TRBV4-3	15	TRBJ2-2	NA	NA	TGCGCCAGCAGCCAAGCTCCCCGCGGGGCTGGGGAGCTGTTTTTT	CASSQAPRGAGELFF
TRBV2	16	TRBJ2-1	NA	TRBD2	TGTGCCAGCAGTGACGGGAGCGGGAGGGCCTACAATGAGCAGTTCTTC	CASSDGSGRAYNEQFF
TRBV4-1	15	TRBJ2-1	NA	NA	TGCGCCAGCAGCCAAGAGGGGGCTACTTACAATGAGCAGTTCTTC	CASSQEGATYNEQFF
TRBV7-9	15	TRBJ2-2	NA	NA	TGTGCCAGCAGCAGACCGGGACTTGCCACCGGGGAGCTGTTTTTT	CASSRPGLATGELFF
TRBV6-5	15	TRBJ2-7	few	NA	TGTGCCAGCAGTTTAGGGGTCACGGGCTCCTACGAGCAGTACTTC	CASSLGVTGSYEQYF
TRBV5-6	14	TRBJ2-7	NA	NA	TGTGCCAGCAGAAAGTCCCTTGGGGGGTACGAGCAGTACTTC	CASRKSLGGYEQYF
TRBV6-1	16	TRBJ2-3	NA	TRBD1	TGTGCCAGCAGTGAAATACAGGGGCGTTGGACAGATACGCAGTATTTT	CASSEIQGRWTDTQYF
TRBV7-9	16	TRBJ2-7	NA	NA	TGTTCCAGCAGCCCCCAGCTGAGGGGGAGGGACTACGAGCAGTACTTC	CSSSPQLRGRDYEQYF
TRBV5-6	15	TRBJ1-4	NA	TRBD1	TGTGCCAGCAGCCTTACCCGGGACAGGGATGAAAAACTGTTTTTT	CASSLTRDRDEKLFF
TRBV29-1	10	TRBJ1-1	NA	NA	TGCAGCGTTTACGGAGCTGAAGCTTTCTTT	CSVYGAEAFF
TRBV19	17	TRBJ2-1	NA	TRBD2	TGTGCCAGAGGGGGGCAGTGGCGAGCGGGAGTATACAATGAGCAGTTCTTC	CARGGQWRAGVYNEQFF
TRBV5-1	13	TRBJ1-5	NA	NA	TGCGCCAGCAGCTCCTCAGGGGATCAGCCCCAGCATTTT	CASSSSGDQPQHF
TRBV27	13	TRBJ1-1	NA	TRBD1	TGTGCCAGCAGTACCGGGACAGGCCTTGAAGCTTTCTTT	CASSTGTGLEAFF